This T cell receptor beta chain was captured in a study of beta chain features in type 1 diabetes. Concerning this clone: The junction departs from germline at one end; a sequencing error may be responsible.

The sequenced template was cDNA made from the entire isolated RNA. Sequencing used immunoSEQ multiplex PCR; TCRdb keeps in-frame clones, though not all of them. The sample lists about 370,000 clones, around 16% occurring once. Germline V gene lookup returns CDR1 SGHNT and CDR2 YYREEE (reference sequence). The CDR3 length is 17 residues. The V and J genes are TRBV5-4 and TRBJ2-1, with D unresolved. Source material: naive CD4+ T cells from blood. This clonotype originated in a woman younger than 30 in good health. This chain's CDR3 is CASSQDGGARRSDEQFF. The CDR3 DNA is TGCGCCAGCAGCCAAGATGGTGGAGCTAGAAGGAGCGATGAGCAGTTCTTC. Supplemented by reference TRBV5-4 and TRBJ2-1, the full variable domain reads ETGVTQSPTHLIKTRGQQVTLRCSSQSGHNTVSWYQQALGQGPQFIFQYYREEENGRGNFPPRFSGLQFPNYSSELNVNALELDDSALYLCASSQDGGARRSDEQFFGPGTRLTVL.